This T cell receptor (beta chain) is from a study of cytomegalovirus exposure and HLA in healthy donors. Across the study: Caucasian-associated ancestry cluster membership applied to over 80% of 398 genotyped donors. The study, taken as a whole, reports: The study labeled 150 to 200 TCR beta chains cytomegalovirus-associated.

Amplification used 60 Vbeta primers and 13 Jbeta primers. The table came from immunoSEQ multiplex PCR; TCRdb's copy has only in-frame clones and leaves some out. The top ten hold about 4% of the sample, which has about 160,000 clones, less than 90% seen once. The CDR3 runs to 12 residues. J gave up 4 bases and V 5 bases, and 4 bases lay outside the gene matches. Germline V gene sequence: CDR1 SQVTM, CDR2 ANQGSEA. As for this clone: Its antigen is still unknown.

Input material: PBMCs. The source of this sequence is a man between 45 and 60 years old in good health and CMV-seropositive. V and J are TRBV29-1 and TRBJ2-7, with 8 bases aligning to TRBD2. The CDR3 region has the DNA TGCAGCGTTCAGCGGGGGACTTACGAGCAGTACTTC. Its protein product is CSVQRGTYEQYF.